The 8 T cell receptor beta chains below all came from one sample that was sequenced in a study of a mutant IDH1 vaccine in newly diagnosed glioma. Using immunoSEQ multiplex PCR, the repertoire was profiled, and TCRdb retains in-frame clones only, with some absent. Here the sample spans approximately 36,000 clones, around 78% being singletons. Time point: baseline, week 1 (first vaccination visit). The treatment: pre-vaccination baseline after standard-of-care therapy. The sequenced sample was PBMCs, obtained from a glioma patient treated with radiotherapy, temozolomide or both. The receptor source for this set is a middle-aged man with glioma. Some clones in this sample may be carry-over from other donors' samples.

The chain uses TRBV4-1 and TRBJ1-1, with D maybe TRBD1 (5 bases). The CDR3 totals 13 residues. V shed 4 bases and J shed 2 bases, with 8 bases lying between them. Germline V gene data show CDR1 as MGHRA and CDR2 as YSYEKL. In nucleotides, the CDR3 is TGCGCCAGCAGCCTGGACACTAACACTGAAGCTTTCTTT. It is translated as CASSLDTNTEAFF.

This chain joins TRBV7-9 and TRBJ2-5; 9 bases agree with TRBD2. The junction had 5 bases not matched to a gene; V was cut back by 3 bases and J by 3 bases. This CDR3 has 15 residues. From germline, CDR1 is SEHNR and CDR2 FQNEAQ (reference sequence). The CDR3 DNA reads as TGTGCCAGCAGCTTGAGCGGGGGGACGAAAGAGACCCAGTACTTC. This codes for CASSLSGGTKETQYF.

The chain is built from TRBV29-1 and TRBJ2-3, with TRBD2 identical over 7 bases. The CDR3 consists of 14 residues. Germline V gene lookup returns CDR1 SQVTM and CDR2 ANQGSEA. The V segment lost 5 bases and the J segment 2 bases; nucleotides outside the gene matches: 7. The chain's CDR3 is CSVSLAVATDTQYF. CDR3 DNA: TGCAGCGTTTCTCTAGCGGTCGCCACAGATACGCAGTATTTT.

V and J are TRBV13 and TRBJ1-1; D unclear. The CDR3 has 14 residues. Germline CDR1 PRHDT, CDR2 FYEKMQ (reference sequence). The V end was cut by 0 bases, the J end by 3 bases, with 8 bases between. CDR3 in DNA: TGTGCCAGCAGCTTAGGAGACCAGGACACTGAAGCTTTCTTT. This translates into CASSLGDQDTEAFF.

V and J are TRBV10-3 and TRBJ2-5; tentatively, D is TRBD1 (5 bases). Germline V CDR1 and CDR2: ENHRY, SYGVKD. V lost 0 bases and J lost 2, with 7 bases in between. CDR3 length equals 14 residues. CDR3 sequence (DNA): TGTGCCATCAGTGAGTCAACAGGACAAGAGACCCAGTACTTC. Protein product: CAISESTGQETQYF.

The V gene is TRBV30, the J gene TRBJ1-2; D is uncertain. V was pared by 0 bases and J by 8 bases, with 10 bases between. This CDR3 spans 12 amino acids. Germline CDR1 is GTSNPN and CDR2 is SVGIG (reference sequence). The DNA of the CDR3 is TGTGCCTGGAGTGTACAGACAATCGGCTACACCTTC. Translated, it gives CAWSVQTIGYTF.

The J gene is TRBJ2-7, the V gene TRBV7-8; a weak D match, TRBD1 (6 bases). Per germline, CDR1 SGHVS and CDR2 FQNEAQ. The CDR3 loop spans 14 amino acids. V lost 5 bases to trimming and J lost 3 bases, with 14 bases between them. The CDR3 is CASSPLGQYYEQYF. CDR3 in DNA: TGTGCCAGCAGCCCCCTTGGACAGTACTACGAGCAGTACTTC.

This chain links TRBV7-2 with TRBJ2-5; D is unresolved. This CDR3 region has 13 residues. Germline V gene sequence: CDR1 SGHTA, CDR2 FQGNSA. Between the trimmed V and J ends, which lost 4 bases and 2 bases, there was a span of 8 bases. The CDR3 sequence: CASSSIIQETQYF. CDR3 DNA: TGTGCCAGCAGCTCGATAATACAAGAGACCCAGTACTTC.